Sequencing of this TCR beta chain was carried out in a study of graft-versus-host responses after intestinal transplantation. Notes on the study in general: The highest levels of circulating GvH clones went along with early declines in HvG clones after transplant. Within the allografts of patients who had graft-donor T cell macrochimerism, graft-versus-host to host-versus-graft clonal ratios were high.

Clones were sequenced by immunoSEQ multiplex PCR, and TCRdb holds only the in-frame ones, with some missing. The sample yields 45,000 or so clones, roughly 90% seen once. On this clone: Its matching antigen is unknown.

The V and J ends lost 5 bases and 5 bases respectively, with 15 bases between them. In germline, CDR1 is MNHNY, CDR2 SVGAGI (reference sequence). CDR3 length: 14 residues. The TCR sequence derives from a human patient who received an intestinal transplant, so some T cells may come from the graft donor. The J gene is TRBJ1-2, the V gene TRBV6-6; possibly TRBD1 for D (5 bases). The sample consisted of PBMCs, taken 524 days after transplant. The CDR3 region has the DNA TGTGCCAGCAGTCAGGGACCGAATCGGTATGGCTACACCTTC. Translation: CASSQGPNRYGYTF.